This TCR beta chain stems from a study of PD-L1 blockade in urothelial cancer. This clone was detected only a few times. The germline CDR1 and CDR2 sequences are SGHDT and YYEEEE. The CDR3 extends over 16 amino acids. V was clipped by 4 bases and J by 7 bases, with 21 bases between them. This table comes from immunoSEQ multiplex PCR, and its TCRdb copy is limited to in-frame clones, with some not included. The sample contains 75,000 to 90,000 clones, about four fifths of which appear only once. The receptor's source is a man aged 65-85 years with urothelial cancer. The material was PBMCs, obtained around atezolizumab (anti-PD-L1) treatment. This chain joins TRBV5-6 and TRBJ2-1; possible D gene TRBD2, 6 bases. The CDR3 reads CASSPPQRVGGNEQFF. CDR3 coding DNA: TGTGCCAGCAGCCCGCCCCAGCGGGTGGGGGGAAATGAGCAGTTCTTC.